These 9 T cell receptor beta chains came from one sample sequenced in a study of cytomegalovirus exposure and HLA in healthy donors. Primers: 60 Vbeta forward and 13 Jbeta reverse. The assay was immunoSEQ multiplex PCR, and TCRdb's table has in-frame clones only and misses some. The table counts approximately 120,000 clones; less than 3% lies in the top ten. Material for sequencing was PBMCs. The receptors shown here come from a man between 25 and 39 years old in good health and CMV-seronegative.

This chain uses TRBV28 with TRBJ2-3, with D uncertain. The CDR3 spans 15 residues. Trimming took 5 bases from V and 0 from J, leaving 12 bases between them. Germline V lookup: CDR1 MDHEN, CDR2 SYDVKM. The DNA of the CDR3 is TGTGCCAGCAGTCCTCCCCCGGGTAGCACAGATACGCAGTATTTT. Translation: CASSPPPGSTDTQYF.

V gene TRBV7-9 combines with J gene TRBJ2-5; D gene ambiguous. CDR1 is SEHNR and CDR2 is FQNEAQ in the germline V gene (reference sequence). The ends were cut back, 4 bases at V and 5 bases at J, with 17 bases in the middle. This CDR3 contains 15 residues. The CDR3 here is CASSSRSAFGETQYF. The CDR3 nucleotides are TGTGCCAGCAGCTCCCGATCGGCTTTCGGGGAGACCCAGTACTTC.

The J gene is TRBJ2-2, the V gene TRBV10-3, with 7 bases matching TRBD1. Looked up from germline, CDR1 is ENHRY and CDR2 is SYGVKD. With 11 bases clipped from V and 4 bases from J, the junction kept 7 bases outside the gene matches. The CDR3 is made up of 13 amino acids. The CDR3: CAVTGAGTGELFF. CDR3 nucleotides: TGTGCCGTCACAGGGGCTGGCACCGGGGAGCTGTTTTTT.

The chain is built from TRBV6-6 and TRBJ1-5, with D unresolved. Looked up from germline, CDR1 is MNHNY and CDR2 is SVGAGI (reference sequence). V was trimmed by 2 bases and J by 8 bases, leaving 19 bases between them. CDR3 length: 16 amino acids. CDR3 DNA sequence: TGTGCCAGCAGTTACGGGTTAGGCCCGCTCGGGGAGCCCCAGCATTTT. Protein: CASSYGLGPLGEPQHF.

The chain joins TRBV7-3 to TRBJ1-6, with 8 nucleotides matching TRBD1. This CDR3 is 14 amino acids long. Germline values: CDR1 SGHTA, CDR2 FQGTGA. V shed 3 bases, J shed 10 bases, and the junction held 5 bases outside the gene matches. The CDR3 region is CASSLTGAGSPLHF. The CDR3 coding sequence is TGTGCCAGCAGCTTGACAGGGGCAGGATCACCCCTCCACTTT.

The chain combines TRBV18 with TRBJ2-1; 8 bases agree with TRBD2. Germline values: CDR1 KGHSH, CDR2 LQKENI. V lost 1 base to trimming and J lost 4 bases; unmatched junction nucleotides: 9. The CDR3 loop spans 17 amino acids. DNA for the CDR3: TGTGCCAGCTCACCACGACGAGTTCTAGCGGGTTACAATGAGCAGTTCTTC. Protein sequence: CASSPRRVLAGYNEQFF. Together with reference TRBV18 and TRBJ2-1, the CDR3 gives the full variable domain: NAGVMQNPRHLVRRRGQEARLRCSPMKGHSHVYWYRQLPEEGLKFMVYLQKENIIDESGMPKERFSAEFPKEGPSILRIQQVVRGDSAAYFCASSPRRVLAGYNEQFFGPGTRLTVL.

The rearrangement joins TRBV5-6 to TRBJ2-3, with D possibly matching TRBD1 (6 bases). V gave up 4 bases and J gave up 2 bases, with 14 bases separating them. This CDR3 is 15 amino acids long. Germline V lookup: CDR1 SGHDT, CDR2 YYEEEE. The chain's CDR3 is CASSHRTAHTDTQYF. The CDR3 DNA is TGTGCCAGCAGCCACCGGACAGCTCACACAGATACGCAGTATTTT.

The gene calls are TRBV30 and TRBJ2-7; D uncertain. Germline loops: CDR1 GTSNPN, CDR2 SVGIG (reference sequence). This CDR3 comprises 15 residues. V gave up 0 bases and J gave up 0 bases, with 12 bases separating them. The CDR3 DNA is TGTGCCTGGAGTGTACCCGGGTTTAGCTCCTACGAGCAGTACTTC. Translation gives CAWSVPGFSSYEQYF.

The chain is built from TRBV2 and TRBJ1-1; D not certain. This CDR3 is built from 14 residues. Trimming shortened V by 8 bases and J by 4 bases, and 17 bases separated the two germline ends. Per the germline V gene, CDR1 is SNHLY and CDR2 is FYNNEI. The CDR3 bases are TGTGCCAGCGGACTTGAGGGCGCGGGCACTGAAGCTTTCTTT. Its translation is CASGLEGAGTEAFF.